Listed here are 29 T cell receptor beta chains from one sample, sequenced in a study of T cells in Graves' hyperthyroidism and ophthalmopathy. TCR beta CDR3 regions were amplified from RNA transcripts. During a first-round RT-PCR of the TCR CDR3, the HTBI primer set was used. TCRdb re-called the multiplex PCR reads with MiXCR, one entry per CDR3 protein. Of about 320,000 distinct CDR3 sequences listed, around 17% were seen once; the top ten hold approximately 31%. Material for sequencing was blood. The source is a man aged 30 to 39 with Graves' hyperthyroidism.

This clonotype appeared many times. The chain is built from TRBV12-3 or TRBV12-4 and TRBJ2-7; 8 nucleotides match TRBD1. This CDR3 region has 15 residues. V lost 3 bases and J lost 2; bases outside the gene matches: 6. For the CDR3, the DNA is TGTGCCAGCAGTTTTCTACAGGGGGTTGCCTACGAGCAGTACTTC. Translation gives CASSFLQGVAYEQYF.

The V call is TRBV14, the J call TRBJ2-3; 13 bases line up with TRBD2. This CDR3 contains 16 residues. Germline-derived CDR1 and CDR2 are SGHDN and FVKESK. V shed 8 bases, J shed 6 bases, and the junction held 11 bases outside the gene matches. The CDR3 spells CASQGTSGIRGDTQYF. DNA for the CDR3: TGTGCCAGCCAAGGGACTAGCGGGATCCGGGGGGATACGCAGTATTTT.

This clonotype was counted a few times. The CDR3 DNA reads TGTGCCAGCAGCTTAAAAGTGGACTATGGCTACACCTTC. Its translation is CASSLKVDYGYTF. The rearrangement joins TRBV11-2 to TRBJ1-2; D gene unclear. V dropped 2 bases and J dropped 3 bases, with 7 bases sitting between them. Germline CDR1 is SGHAT and CDR2 is FQNNGV. The CDR3 loop spans 13 amino acids.

This clonotype was detected many times. The chain uses TRBV2 and TRBJ2-7; a possible D gene is TRBD1 (6 bases). The CDR3 has 18 residues. Trimming left V 6 bases short and J 2 bases short, with 26 bases between. Germline V gene data show CDR1 as SNHLY and CDR2 as FYNNEI. CDR3 amino acids: CASRAPQGLASNPYEQYF. CDR3 in DNA: TGTGCCAGCAGGGCCCCACAGGGTTTAGCGTCGAATCCCTACGAGCAGTACTTC.

The J gene is TRBJ2-5, the V gene TRBV25-1; tentative D call: TRBD1 (5 bases). The length of the CDR3 is 14 residues. V was cut by 2 bases and J by 0 bases, with 7 bases left in between. Per the germline V gene, CDR1 is MGHDK and CDR2 is SYGVNS. In DNA, the CDR3 is TGTGCCAGCAGTGAACCCAGGGACCAAGAGACCCAGTACTTC. It is translated as CASSEPRDQETQYF.

This clonotype was detected many times. The chain is built from TRBV11-2 and TRBJ2-1, with D possibly being TRBD1 (5 bases). The germline V and J ends were trimmed by 5 bases and 5 bases, with 7 bases remaining between them. Germline V CDR1 and CDR2: SGHAT, FQNNGV. The CDR3 runs 12 residues. CDR3 protein: CASSLTDNEQFF. The CDR3 DNA is TGTGCCAGCAGCCTGACAGACAATGAGCAGTTCTTC. Full variable domain (missing parts from reference TRBV11-2 and TRBJ2-1): EAGVAQSPRYKIIEKRQSVAFWCNPISGHATLYWYQQILGQGPKLLIQFQNNGVVDDSQLPKDRFSAERLKGVDSTLKIQPAKLEDSAVYLCASSLTDNEQFFGPGTRLTVL.

This clonotype occurred a few times. V gene TRBV6-1 combines with J gene TRBJ2-3; 10 nucleotides line up with TRBD2. The germline CDR1 and CDR2 sequences are MNHNS and SASEGT. With 6 bases clipped from V and 1 base from J, the junction kept 4 bases outside the gene matches. The CDR3 covers 15 residues. CDR3 protein: CASRPSGGGTDTQYF. The CDR3 coding sequence is TGTGCCAGCAGACCAAGCGGGGGGGGCACAGATACGCAGTATTTT.

This chain links TRBV10-3 with TRBJ1-4, with a tentative D call TRBD1 (6 bases). V was clipped by 6 bases and J by 7 bases, with 15 bases between them. The germline V gene encodes CDR1 ENHRY and CDR2 SYGVKD. The CDR3 loop spans 14 amino acids. CDR3 protein: CAIRNDGGAEKLFF. CDR3 bases: TGTGCCATCAGGAATGACGGGGGGGCTGAAAAACTGTTTTTT.

J is TRBJ2-7 and V is TRBV9, with TRBD2 matching over 11 bases. With V trimmed by 0 bases and J by 6 bases, 8 bases remained unmatched. The germline V gene encodes CDR1 SGDLS and CDR2 YYNGEE. The CDR3 is 16 residues long. The CDR3 nucleotides are TGTGCCAGCAGCGTAGACCTAACTAGCGGGAGTGGCGAGCAGTACTTC. It encodes CASSVDLTSGSGEQYF.

This clonotype was observed at least ten times. The chain uses TRBV2 and TRBJ2-3; D possibly corresponds to TRBD1 (5 bases). The V gene's germline CDR1 is SNHLY and CDR2 FYNNEI. V was cut by 5 bases and J by 6 bases, with 12 bases left in between. This CDR3 spans 13 amino acids. The CDR3 protein is CASSSGPSDTQYF. The CDR3 DNA follows: TGTGCCAGCAGTTCAGGGCCGAGCGATACGCAGTATTTT.

At least ten counts were recorded for this clonotype. CDR3 DNA: TGTGCCAGCAGAAGGGACAGGGGGGTGTCACCCCTCCACTTT. It translates to CASRRDRGVSPLHF. The genes are TRBV6-1 and TRBJ1-6; 11 nucleotides match TRBD1. In germline, CDR1 is MNHNS, CDR2 SASEGT. With V trimmed by 6 bases and J by 10 bases, 5 bases remained unmatched. CDR3 length: 14 residues.

This clonotype has ten or more counts. The gene calls are TRBV30 and TRBJ2-2, with 7 nucleotides matching TRBD2. Losses at the gene ends were 7 bases for V and 2 bases for J; bases not matched to a gene: 7. From germline, CDR1 is GTSNPN and CDR2 SVGIG (reference sequence). CDR3 length: 14 amino acids. CDR3 coding DNA: TGTGCCTTAACCGGGACTATAAACACCGGGGAGCTGTTTTTT. This gives the protein CALTGTINTGELFF.

CDR3 in amino acids: CASSRLGTSGTTYEQYF. The CDR3 DNA is TGTGCCAGCAGCCGACTAGGGACTAGCGGGACTACCTACGAGCAGTACTTC. This sequence joins TRBV7-2 and TRBJ2-7; 13 bases line up with TRBD2. There are 17 residues in the CDR3. CDR1 and CDR2 from the germline V gene are SGHTA and FQGNSA. J lost 2 bases, V lost 5 bases, and 9 bases had no gene match. Based on the CDR3 plus reference TRBV7-2 and TRBJ2-7, the full variable domain is GAGVSQSPSNKVTEKGKDVELRCDPISGHTALYWYRQSLGQGLEFLIYFQGNSAPDKSGLPSDRFSAERTGGSVSTLTIQRTQQEDSAVYLCASSRLGTSGTTYEQYFGPGTRLTVT.

The gene calls are TRBV24-1 and TRBJ2-3; D gene unclear. This CDR3 is built from 15 residues. CDR1 is KGHDR and CDR2 is SFDVKD in the germline V gene. The ends were cut back, 3 bases at V and 4 bases at J, with 13 bases in the middle. The CDR3 protein is CATSDPLVYADTQYF. The CDR3 DNA reads TGTGCCACCAGTGATCCCCTAGTGTATGCAGATACGCAGTATTTT.

This clonotype was counted at least ten times. V is TRBV5-1 and J is TRBJ2-1, with 8 bases identical to TRBD2. The junction had 6 bases not matched to a gene; V was cut back by 0 bases and J by 7 bases. CDR3 length: 15 residues. Germline assignment: CDR1 SGHRS and CDR2 YFSETQ. CDR3 DNA sequence: TGCGCCAGCAGCTTGGGTGGTAGCGGGACGAATGAGCAGTTCTTC. Encoded protein: CASSLGGSGTNEQFF.

The chain employs TRBV9 and TRBJ1-2, with D hard to call. Trimming stripped 4 bases from V and 5 bases from J, with 9 bases between. CDR1 and CDR2 (germline): SGDLS, YYNGEE. The CDR3 totals 12 residues. CDR3: CASSLGPYGYTF. The CDR3 nucleotides are TGTGCCAGCAGCCTCGGGCCGTATGGCTACACCTTC.

As regards this clonotype: A read error may be the cause here, since a much bigger clone is one base away. This chain's CDR3 is CASRTTGASRYNEQFF. CDR3 sequence (DNA): TGCGCCAGCAGAACTACCGGGGCCTCACGCTACAATGAGCAGTTCTTC. V gene TRBV5-1 combines with J gene TRBJ2-1, with D perhaps matching TRBD1 or TRBD2 (5 bases each). This CDR3 contains 16 residues. Trimming stripped 5 bases from V and 3 bases from J, with 18 bases between. Germline-derived CDR1 and CDR2 are SGHRS and YFSETQ.

This clonotype was counted at least ten times. The chain has TRBV3-1 and TRBJ1-1; the match to TRBD1 covers 7 bases. The V gene end was trimmed by 6 bases and the J gene end by 0 bases; junction bases not matched to a gene: 7. The CDR3 runs 15 residues. Germline CDR1 LGHDT, CDR2 YNNKEL (reference sequence). The CDR3 loop reads CASSRQGPLNTEAFF. CDR3 coding DNA: TGTGCCAGCAGTCGACAGGGCCCTTTGAACACTGAAGCTTTCTTT. The full variable domain, with the rest looked up from reference TRBV3-1 and TRBJ1-1, is DTAVSQTPKYLVTQMGNDKSIKCEQNLGHDTMYWYKQDSKKFLKIMFSYNNKELIINETVPNRFSPKSPDKAHLNLHINSLELGDSAVYFCASSRQGPLNTEAFFGQGTRLTVV.

The V gene is TRBV20-1, the J gene TRBJ1-2, with D maybe TRBD1 (6 bases). Trimming left V 6 bases short and J 8 bases short, with 25 bases between. This CDR3 spans 15 amino acids. Germline assignment: CDR1 DFQATT and CDR2 SNEGSKA (reference sequence). The DNA of the CDR3 is TGCAGTGCCAGACCGCGACAGGAGCCCCTATTCGGCTACACCTTC. Encoded protein: CSARPRQEPLFGYTF.

In the case of this clonotype: A much larger clone is a single base away; this may be a read error. The CDR3 end shows no conserved phenylalanine or tryptophan, and so a read error is likely. CDR3 sequence: CAWSVNGNTEAFS. In nucleotides, the CDR3 is TGTGCCTGGAGTGTAAACGGGAACACTGAAGCTTTCTCT. The chain couples TRBV30 to TRBJ1-1; D remains ambiguous. Germline values: CDR1 GTSNPN, CDR2 SVGIG (reference sequence). Trimming took off 0 bases at V and 1 base at J, with 6 bases between the two ends. The CDR3 loop spans 13 amino acids.

This clonotype was recorded many times. The gene calls are TRBV2 and TRBJ1-5, with 8 bases identical to TRBD1. Trimming took 5 bases from V and 9 from J; bases not matched to a gene: 6. In germline, CDR1 is SNHLY, CDR2 FYNNEI. The CDR3 totals 13 residues. The DNA of the CDR3 is TGTGCCAGCAGTATCCGACAGGGGTGGCCCCAGCATTTT. It codes for CASSIRQGWPQHF.

V gene TRBV12-3 or TRBV12-4 combines with J gene TRBJ2-2; TRBD2 is a possible D gene (6 bases). V gave up 2 bases and J gave up 8 bases, with 15 bases separating them. The CDR3 is 15 amino acids. Here the CDR3 reads CASSLSSGVGGELFF. The CDR3 DNA is TGTGCCAGCAGTTTATCGTCGGGAGTGGGTGGGGAGCTGTTTTTT.

This clonotype was seen many times. The J gene is TRBJ2-7, the V gene TRBV18; D is ambiguous. This CDR3 has 15 residues. The V gene's germline CDR1 is KGHSH and CDR2 LQKENI. V was clipped by 2 bases and J by 4 bases, with 15 bases between them. The CDR3 loop reads CASSPTSQDSYEQYF. The CDR3 DNA follows: TGTGCCAGCTCACCAACATCCCAAGACTCGTACGAGCAGTACTTC.

This clonotype was counted at least ten times. V and J are TRBV12-3 or TRBV12-4 and TRBJ2-7, with 8 bases fitting TRBD1. The J segment lost 5 bases and the V segment lost 6 bases, leaving 3 bases of the junction unmatched. The CDR3 is 12 amino acids. The CDR3 DNA reads TGTGCCAGCAGCAAGACAGGGGACGAGCAGTACTTC. This translates into CASSKTGDEQYF.

This clonotype was seen repeatedly, ten times or more. The V and J genes are TRBV29-1 and TRBJ2-3; 9 bases fit TRBD1. Germline V gene data show CDR1 as SQVTM and CDR2 as ANQGSEA. This CDR3 spans 13 amino acids. V lost 7 bases, J lost 0 bases, and 2 bases stayed unmatched. The CDR3 nucleotides read TGCAGCGCTGGGACAGGGAGCACAGATACGCAGTATTTT. Its protein product is CSAGTGSTDTQYF.

The J gene is TRBJ2-7, the V gene TRBV20-1; 14 bases agree with TRBD2. The CDR3 is 15 amino acids. J was trimmed by 9 bases and V by 0 bases; bases with no gene match: 7. In germline, CDR1 is DFQATT, CDR2 SNEGSKA (reference sequence). The CDR3, as DNA: TGCAGTGCTAGAGATGGGACTAGCGGGAGCTTGGGGCAGTACTTC. Translating it yields CSARDGTSGSLGQYF.

There are a few counts of this clonotype. A clone one base away is much larger, so this may be a read error. The chain links TRBV20-1 to TRBJ2-1, with D possibly matching TRBD2 (5 bases). Per germline, CDR1 DFQATT and CDR2 SNEGSKA (reference sequence). The germline V and J ends were trimmed by 6 bases and 0 bases, with 18 bases remaining between them. The CDR3 consists of 16 residues. The CDR3 bases are TGCAGTGCCCCAGATCAACCGGACTCCTCCTACAATGAGCAGTTCTTC. This sequence encodes CSAPDQPDSSYNEQFF.

The chain carries TRBV4-2 and TRBJ2-7, with D perhaps matching TRBD2 (6 bases). V was shortened by 4 bases and J by 0 bases, with 13 bases between the two germline ends. The CDR3 runs to 15 residues. CDR1 LGHNA and CDR2 YNFKEQ come from the germline V gene. The CDR3 bases are TGTGCCAGCAGCCCCATAGCGGTCAGCTCCTACGAGCAGTACTTC. Protein: CASSPIAVSSYEQYF.

This clonotype turned up a few times. The rearrangement uses TRBV19 and TRBJ2-7, with a weak D call TRBD1 (6 bases). Trimming shortened V by 7 bases and J by 4 bases, and 17 bases separated the two germline ends. CDR3 size: 14 residues. In germline, CDR1 is LNHDA, CDR2 SQIVND (reference sequence). Here the CDR3 reads CASTTEQGSYEQYF. For the CDR3, the DNA is TGTGCCAGTACTACGGAACAGGGAAGTTACGAGCAGTACTTC.